One T cell receptor (beta chain) is described in this entry. Its antigen is unknown. Germline V gene sequence: CDR1 SGDLS, CDR2 YYNGEE. This CDR3 spans 14 amino acids. V was clipped by 0 bases and J by 8 bases, with 12 bases between them. This entry is derived from a study of post-analysis software for immune sequencing data. The overall study: There were relapsing-remitting, secondary progressive and progressive-relapsing multiple sclerosis among the disease courses included. The study, taken as a whole, reports: There was significantly lower normalized Chao1 diversity in multiple sclerosis patients than in controls. Higher frequency in patients than in controls was seen for roughly five TRBV segments, with TRBV5-6, TRBV5-1 and TRBV20-1 among them.

Unique molecular identifiers tagged the TCR beta cDNA libraries. Around 500,000 cDNA molecules were recovered from an input of about 1 to 10 million T cells. TCRdb re-called the PCR reads with MiXCR, one entry per CDR3 protein. Here the sample spans approximately 660,000 distinct CDR3 sequences, about 60% being singletons. The specimen was blood. This TCR came from a girl between 2 and 10 years old with multiple sclerosis. The V and J genes are TRBV9 and TRBJ2-1, with D maybe TRBD1 (5 bases). CDR3 in amino acids: CASSVADNVDEQFF. CDR3 sequence (DNA): TGTGCCAGCAGCGTAGCGGACAACGTTGATGAGCAGTTCTTC. The full variable domain, completed using reference TRBV9 and TRBJ2-1, is DSGVTQTPKHLITATGQRVTLRCSPRSGDLSVYWYQQSLDQGLQFLIQYYNGEERAKGNILERFSAQQFPDLHSELNLSSLELGDSALYFCASSVADNVDEQFFGPGTRLTVL.